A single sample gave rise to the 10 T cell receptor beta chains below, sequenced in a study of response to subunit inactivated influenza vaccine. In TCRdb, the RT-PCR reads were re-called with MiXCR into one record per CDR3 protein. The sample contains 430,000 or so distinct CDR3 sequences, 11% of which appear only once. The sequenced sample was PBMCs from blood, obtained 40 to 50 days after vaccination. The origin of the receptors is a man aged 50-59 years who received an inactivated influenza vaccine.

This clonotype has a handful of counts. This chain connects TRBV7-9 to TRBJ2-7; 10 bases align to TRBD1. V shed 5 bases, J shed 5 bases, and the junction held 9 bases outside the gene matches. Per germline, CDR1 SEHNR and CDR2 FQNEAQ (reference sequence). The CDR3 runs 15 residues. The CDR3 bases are TGTGCCAGCAGCCCCTGGACAGGGGGGCTTGACGAGCAGTACTTC. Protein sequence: CASSPWTGGLDEQYF.

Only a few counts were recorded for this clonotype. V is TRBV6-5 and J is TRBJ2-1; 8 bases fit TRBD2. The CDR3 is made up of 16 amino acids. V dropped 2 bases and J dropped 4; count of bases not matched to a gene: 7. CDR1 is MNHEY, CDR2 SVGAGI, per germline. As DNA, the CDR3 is TGTGCCAGCAGTTACGGGGCGGGAGGCCGGTACAATGAGCAGTTCTTC. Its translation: CASSYGAGGRYNEQFF.

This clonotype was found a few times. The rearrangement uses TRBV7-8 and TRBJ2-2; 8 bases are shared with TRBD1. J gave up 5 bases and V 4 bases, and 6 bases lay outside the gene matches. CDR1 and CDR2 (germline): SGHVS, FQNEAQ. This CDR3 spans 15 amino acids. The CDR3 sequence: CASSSNTGGTGELFF. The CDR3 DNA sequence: TGTGCCAGCAGCTCCAATACAGGGGGAACCGGGGAGCTGTTTTTT.

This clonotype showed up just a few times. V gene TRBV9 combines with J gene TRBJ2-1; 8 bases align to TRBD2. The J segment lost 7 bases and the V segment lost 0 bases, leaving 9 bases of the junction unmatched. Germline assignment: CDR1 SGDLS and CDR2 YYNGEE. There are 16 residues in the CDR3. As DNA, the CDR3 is TGTGCCAGCAGCGTAGATAGGGGCGGGAGGACAAATGAGCAGTTCTTC. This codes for CASSVDRGGRTNEQFF.

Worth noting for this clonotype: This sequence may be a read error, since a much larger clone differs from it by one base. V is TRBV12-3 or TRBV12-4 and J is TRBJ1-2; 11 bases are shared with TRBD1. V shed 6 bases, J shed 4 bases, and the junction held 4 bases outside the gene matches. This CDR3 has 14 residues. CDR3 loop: CASRPDRGPYGYTF. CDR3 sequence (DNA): TGTGCCAGCAGGCCGGACAGGGGGCCCTATGGCTACACCTTC.

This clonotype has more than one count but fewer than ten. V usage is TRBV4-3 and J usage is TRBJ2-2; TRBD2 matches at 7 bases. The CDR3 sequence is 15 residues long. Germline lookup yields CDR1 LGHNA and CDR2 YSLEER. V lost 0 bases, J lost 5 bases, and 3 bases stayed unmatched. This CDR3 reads CASSQDPGGTGELFF. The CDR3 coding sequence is TGCGCCAGCAGCCAAGATCCGGGGGGTACCGGGGAGCTGTTTTTT.

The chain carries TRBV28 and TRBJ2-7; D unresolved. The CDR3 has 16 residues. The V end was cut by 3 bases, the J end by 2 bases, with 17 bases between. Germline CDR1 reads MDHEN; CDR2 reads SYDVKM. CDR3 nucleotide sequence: TGTGCCAGCAGTTTCGGGCCCAACGGCCAAACCTACGAGCAGTACTTC. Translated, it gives CASSFGPNGQTYEQYF.

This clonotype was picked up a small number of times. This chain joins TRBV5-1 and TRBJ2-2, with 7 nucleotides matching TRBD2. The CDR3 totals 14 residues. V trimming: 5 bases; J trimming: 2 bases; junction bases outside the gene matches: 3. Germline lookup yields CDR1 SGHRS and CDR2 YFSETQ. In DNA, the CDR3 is TGCGCCAGCAGAACTAGCGAAAACACCGGGGAGCTGTTTTTT. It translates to CASRTSENTGELFF.

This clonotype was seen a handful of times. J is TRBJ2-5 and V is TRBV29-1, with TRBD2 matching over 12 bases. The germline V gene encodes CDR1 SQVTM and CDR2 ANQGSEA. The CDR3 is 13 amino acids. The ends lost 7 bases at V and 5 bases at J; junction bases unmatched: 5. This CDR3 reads CSGLTSGRETQYF. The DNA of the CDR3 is TGCAGCGGCCTCACTAGCGGGAGGGAGACCCAGTACTTC. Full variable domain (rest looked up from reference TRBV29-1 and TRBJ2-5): SAVISQKPSRDICQRGTSLTIQCQVDSQVTMMFWYRQQPGQSLTLIATANQGSEATYESGFVIDKFPISRPNLTFSTLTVSNMSPEDSSIYLCSGLTSGRETQYFGPGTRLLVL.

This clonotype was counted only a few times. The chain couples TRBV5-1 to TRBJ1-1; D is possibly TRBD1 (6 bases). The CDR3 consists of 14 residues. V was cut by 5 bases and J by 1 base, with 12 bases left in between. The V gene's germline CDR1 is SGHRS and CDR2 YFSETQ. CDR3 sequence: CASSLRGQNTEAFF. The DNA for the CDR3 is TGCGCCAGCAGTCTCCGGGGGCAGAACACTGAAGCTTTCTTT. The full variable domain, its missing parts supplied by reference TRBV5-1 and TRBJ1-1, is KAGVTQTPRYLIKTRGQQVTLSCSPISGHRSVSWYQQTPGQGLQFLFEYFSETQRNKGNFPGRFSGRQFSNSRSEMNVSTLELGDSALYLCASSLRGQNTEAFFGQGTRLTVV.